This T cell receptor (beta chain) was found in a study of cytomegalovirus exposure and HLA in healthy donors. 60 Vbeta and 13 Jbeta primers were used in PCR. Clones were read by immunoSEQ multiplex PCR, and TCRdb kept only the in-frame ones, dropping some. The sample comprises 100,000 to 150,000 clones, less than 85% of which are singletons, and 2% to 3% rests with the top ten. CDR1 is GTSNPN, CDR2 SVGIG, per germline (reference sequence). The ends were cut back, 0 bases at V and 1 base at J, with 9 bases in the middle. This CDR3 spans 14 amino acids. Sequenced input: PBMCs. The TCR sequence derives from a man aged 30 to 39 in good health and CMV-seronegative. This chain joins TRBV30 and TRBJ1-1; D gene unclear. The CDR3 loop reads CAWSVVRENTEAFF. CDR3 bases: TGTGCCTGGAGTGTAGTCCGGGAGAACACTGAAGCTTTCTTT. The full variable domain, in which reference TRBV30 and TRBJ1-1 provide the parts outside the CDR3, is SQTIHQWPATLVQPVGSPLSLECTVEGTSNPNLYWYRQAAGRGLQLLFYSVGIGQISSEVPQNLSASRPQDRQFILSSKKLLLSDSGFYLCAWSVVRENTEAFFGQGTRLTVV.